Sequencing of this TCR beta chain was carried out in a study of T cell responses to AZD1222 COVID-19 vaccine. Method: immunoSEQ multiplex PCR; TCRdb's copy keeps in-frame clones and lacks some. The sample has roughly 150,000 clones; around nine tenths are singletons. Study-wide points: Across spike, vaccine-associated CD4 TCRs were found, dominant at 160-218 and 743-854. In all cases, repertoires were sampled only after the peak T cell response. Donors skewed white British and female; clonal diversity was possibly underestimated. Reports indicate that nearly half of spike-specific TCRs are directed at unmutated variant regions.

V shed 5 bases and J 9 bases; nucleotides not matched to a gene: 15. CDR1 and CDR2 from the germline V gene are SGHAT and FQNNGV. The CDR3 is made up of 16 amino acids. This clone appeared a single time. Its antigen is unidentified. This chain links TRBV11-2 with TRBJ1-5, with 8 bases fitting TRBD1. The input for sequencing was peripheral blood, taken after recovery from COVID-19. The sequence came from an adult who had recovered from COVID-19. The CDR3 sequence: CASSLNPGTGGGPQHF. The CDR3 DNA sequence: TGTGCCAGCAGCCTAAATCCCGGGACAGGCGGGGGGCCCCAGCATTTT.